This T cell receptor (beta chain) was documented in a study of cytomegalovirus exposure and HLA in healthy donors. A multiplex PCR was run with 60 Vbeta primers and 13 Jbeta primers. Libraries were prepared by immunoSEQ multiplex PCR; TCRdb keeps only in-frame clonotypes and omits some of them. The table records around 98,000 clones, roughly 73% of them present only once. This clone was counted a few times. The CDR3 sequence is 13 residues long. The ends were cut back, 5 bases at V and 3 bases at J, with 11 bases in the middle. The germline V gene has CDR1 MNHEY and CDR2 SVGAGI. This TCR came from a woman aged 40-49 years in good health and CMV-seronegative. The chain is built from TRBV6-5 and TRBJ2-7; D might be TRBD1 (6 bases). The sequenced sample was PBMCs. CDR3 in DNA: TGTGCCAGCAGTCTACAGGGTCTCTACGAGCAGTACTTC. It yields the protein CASSLQGLYEQYF.